Described below is a single T cell receptor (beta chain) sequence and its context. This entry comes from a study of blood T cell repertoires in COVID-19. Study background: The United States, Italy and Spain supplied acute and convalescent COVID-19 samples.

This table comes from immunoSEQ multiplex PCR, and its TCRdb copy is limited to in-frame clones, with some not included. The sample has over 30,000 clones; approximately 91% are singletons. Between the trimmed V and J ends, which lost 2 bases and 6 bases, there was a span of 10 bases. This CDR3 is 13 amino acids long. The V gene's germline CDR1 is SEHNR and CDR2 FQNEAQ (reference sequence). Sample: peripheral blood. This clonotype originated in a human donor in a cohort sampled during active COVID-19. This sequence joins TRBV7-9 and TRBJ1-2, with TRBD1 as a possible D gene (6 bases). In DNA, the CDR3 is TGTGCCAGCAGCTTATTCACAGGGAATGGCTACACCTTC. Amino acids: CASSLFTGNGYTF.